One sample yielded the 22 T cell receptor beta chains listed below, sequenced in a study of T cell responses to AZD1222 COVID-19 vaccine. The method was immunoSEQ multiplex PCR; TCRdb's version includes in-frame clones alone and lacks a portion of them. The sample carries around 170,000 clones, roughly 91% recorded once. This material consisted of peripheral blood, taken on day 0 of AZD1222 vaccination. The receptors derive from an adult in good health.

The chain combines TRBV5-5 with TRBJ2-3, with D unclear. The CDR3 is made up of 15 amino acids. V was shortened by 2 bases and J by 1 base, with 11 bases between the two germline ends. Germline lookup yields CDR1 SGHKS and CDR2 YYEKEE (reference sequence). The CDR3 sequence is CASSLVTWGTDTQYF. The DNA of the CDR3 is TGTGCCAGCAGCTTAGTAACATGGGGCACAGATACGCAGTATTTT.

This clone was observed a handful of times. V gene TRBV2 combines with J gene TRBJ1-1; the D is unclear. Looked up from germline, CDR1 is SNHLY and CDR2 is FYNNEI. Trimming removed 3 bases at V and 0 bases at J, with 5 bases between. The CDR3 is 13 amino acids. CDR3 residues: CASSEYLNTEAFF. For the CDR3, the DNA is TGTGCCAGCAGTGAGTACTTGAACACTGAAGCTTTCTTT.

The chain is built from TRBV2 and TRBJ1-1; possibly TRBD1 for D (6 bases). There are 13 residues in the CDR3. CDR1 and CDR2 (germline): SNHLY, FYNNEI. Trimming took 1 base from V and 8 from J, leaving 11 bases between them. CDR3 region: CASSEGTDEEAFF. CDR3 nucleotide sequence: TGTGCCAGCAGTGAAGGGACAGACGAGGAAGCTTTCTTT.

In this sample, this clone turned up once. The CDR3 nucleotides read TGTGCCAGCAGCTTAACTCCTGGACAGGGCCACGAGCAGTACTTC. Its translation: CASSLTPGQGHEQYF. J is TRBJ2-7 and V is TRBV7-3, with 8 bases aligning to TRBD1. CDR3 size: 15 residues. Germline V gene data show CDR1 as SGHTA and CDR2 as FQGTGA. Trimming cost V 0 bases and J 5 bases; bases outside gene matches: 6.

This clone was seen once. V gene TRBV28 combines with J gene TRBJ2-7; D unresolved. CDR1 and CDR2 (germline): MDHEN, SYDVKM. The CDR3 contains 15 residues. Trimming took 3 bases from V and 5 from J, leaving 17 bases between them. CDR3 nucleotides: TGTGCCAGCAGTTTTTTGGCCCGGGTTCTCCACGAGCAGTACTTC. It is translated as CASSFLARVLHEQYF.

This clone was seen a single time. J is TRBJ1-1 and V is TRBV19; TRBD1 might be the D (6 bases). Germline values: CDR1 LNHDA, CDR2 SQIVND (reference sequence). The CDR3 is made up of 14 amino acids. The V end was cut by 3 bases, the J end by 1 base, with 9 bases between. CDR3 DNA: TGTGCCAGTAGTATTCGGGGGGCGAACACTGAAGCTTTCTTT. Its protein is CASSIRGANTEAFF. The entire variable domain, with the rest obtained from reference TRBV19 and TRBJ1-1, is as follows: DGGITQSPKYLFRKEGQNVTLSCEQNLNHDAMYWYRQDPGQGLRLIYYSQIVNDFQKGDIAEGYSVSREKKESFPLTVTSAQKNPTAFYLCASSIRGANTEAFFGQGTRLTVV.

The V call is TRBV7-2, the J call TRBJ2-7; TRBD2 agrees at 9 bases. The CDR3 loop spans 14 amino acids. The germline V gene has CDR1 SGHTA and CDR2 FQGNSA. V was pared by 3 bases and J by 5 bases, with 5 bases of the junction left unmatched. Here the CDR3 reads CASSFRGLANEQYF. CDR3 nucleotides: TGTGCCAGCAGCTTTAGGGGACTAGCTAACGAGCAGTACTTC.

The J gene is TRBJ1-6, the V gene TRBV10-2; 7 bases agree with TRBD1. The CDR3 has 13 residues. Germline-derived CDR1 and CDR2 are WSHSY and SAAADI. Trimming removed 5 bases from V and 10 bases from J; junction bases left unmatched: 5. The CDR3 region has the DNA TGCGCCAGCAGTATCGGACAGGCCTCACCCCTCCACTTT. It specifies CASSIGQASPLHF.

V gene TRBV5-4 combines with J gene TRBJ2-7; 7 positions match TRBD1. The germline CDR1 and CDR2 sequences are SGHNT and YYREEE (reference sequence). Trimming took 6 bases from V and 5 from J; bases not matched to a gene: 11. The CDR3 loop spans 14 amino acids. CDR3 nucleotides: TGTGCCAGCACCCCAGGGACAGAAGTTAACGAGCAGTACTTC. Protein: CASTPGTEVNEQYF. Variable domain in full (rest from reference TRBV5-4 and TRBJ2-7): ETGVTQSPTHLIKTRGQQVTLRCSSQSGHNTVSWYQQALGQGPQFIFQYYREEENGRGNFPPRFSGLQFPNYSSELNVNALELDDSALYLCASTPGTEVNEQYFGPGTRLTVT.

The CDR3 bases are TGTGCCAGCAGCCTGGGACACTTTTACGAGCAGTACTTC. Encoded protein: CASSLGHFYEQYF. The V gene is TRBV5-4, the J gene TRBJ2-7; D is perhaps TRBD1 (6 bases). The CDR3 is made up of 13 amino acids. V shed 4 bases and J shed 4 bases, with 12 bases lying between them. CDR1 SGHNT and CDR2 YYREEE come from the germline V gene (reference sequence).

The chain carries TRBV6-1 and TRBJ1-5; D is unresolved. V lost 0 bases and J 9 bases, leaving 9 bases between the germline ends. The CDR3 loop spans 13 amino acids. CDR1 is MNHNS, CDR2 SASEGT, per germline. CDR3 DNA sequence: TGTGCCAGCAGTGAAGCGAAAATCGCGCCCCAGCATTTT. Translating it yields CASSEAKIAPQHF.

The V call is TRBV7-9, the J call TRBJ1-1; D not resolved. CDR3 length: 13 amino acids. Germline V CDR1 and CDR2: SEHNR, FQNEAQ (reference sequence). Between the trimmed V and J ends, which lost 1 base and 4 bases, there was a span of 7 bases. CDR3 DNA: TGTGCCAGCAGCTTAGTGTCCGGCACTGAAGCTTTCTTT. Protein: CASSLVSGTEAFF. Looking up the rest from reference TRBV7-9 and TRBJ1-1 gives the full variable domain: DTGVSQNPRHKITKRGQNVTFRCDPISEHNRLYWYRQTLGQGPEFLTYFQNEAQLEKSRLLSDRFSAERPKGSFSTLEIQRTEQGDSAMYLCASSLVSGTEAFFGQGTRLTVV.

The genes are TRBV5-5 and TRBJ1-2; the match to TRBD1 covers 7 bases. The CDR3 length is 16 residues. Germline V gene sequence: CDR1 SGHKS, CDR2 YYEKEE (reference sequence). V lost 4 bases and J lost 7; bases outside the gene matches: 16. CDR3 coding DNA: TGTGCCAGCAGCCAACAGGGACAGCCCCTGCCCCTTGGCTACACCTTC. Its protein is CASSQQGQPLPLGYTF.

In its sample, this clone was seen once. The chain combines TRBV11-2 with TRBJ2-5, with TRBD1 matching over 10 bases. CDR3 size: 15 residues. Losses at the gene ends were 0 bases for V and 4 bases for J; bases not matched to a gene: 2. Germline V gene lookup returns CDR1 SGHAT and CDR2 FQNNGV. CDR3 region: CASSLEGQGIETQYF. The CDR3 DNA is TGTGCCAGCAGCTTAGAGGGACAGGGGATAGAGACCCAGTACTTC.

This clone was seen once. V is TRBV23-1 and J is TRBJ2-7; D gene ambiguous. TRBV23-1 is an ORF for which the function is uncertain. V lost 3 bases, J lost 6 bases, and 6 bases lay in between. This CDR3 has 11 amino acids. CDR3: CASSHRPEQYF. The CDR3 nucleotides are TGCGCCAGCAGTCATAGGCCCGAGCAGTACTTC.

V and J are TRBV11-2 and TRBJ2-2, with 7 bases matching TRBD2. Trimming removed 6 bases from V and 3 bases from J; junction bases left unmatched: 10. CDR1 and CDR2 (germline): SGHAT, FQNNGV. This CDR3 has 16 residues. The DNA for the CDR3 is TGTGCCAGCAGAAAGTGGGAGGGAGTCGACACCGGGGAGCTGTTTTTT. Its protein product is CASRKWEGVDTGELFF.

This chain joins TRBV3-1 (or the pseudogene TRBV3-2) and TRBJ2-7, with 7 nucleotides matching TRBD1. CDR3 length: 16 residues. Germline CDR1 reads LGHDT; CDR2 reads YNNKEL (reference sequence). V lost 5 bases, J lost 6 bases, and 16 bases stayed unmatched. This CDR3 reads CASSSQPGQWNGEQYF. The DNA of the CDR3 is TGTGCCAGCAGCTCACAGCCGGGACAGTGGAATGGCGAGCAGTACTTC.

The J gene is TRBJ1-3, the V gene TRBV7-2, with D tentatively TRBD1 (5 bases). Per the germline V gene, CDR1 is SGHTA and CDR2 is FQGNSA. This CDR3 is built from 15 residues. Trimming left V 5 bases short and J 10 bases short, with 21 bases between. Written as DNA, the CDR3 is TGTGCCAGCAGCCCGCGACAGCCCCCCGGAGGGACCATATATTTT. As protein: CASSPRQPPGGTIYF. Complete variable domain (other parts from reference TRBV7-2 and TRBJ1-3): GAGVSQSPSNKVTEKGKDVELRCDPISGHTALYWYRQSLGQGLEFLIYFQGNSAPDKSGLPSDRFSAERTGGSVSTLTIQRTQQEDSAVYLCASSPRQPPGGTIYFGEGSWLTVV.

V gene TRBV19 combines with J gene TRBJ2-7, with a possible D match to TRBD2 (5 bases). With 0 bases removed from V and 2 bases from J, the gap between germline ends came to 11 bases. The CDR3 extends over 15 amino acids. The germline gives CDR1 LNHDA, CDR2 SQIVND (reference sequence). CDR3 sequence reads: CASSIDQPGTYEQYF. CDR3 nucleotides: TGTGCCAGTAGTATAGATCAACCGGGAACCTACGAGCAGTACTTC.

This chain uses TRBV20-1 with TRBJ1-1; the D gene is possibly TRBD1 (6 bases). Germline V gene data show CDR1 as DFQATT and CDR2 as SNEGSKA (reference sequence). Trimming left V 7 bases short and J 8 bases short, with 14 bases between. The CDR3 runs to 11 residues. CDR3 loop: CSVQGSAEAFF. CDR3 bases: TGCAGTGTTCAGGGGTCCGCCGAAGCTTTCTTT.

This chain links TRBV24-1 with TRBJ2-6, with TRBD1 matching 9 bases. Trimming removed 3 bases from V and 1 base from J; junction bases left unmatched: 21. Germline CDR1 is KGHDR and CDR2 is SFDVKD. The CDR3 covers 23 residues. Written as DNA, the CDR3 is TGTGCCACCAGTGATATTACCGAGGGACAGGGTAGACCCGGCAGATCTGGGGCCAACGTCCTGACTTTC. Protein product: CATSDITEGQGRPGRSGANVLTF.

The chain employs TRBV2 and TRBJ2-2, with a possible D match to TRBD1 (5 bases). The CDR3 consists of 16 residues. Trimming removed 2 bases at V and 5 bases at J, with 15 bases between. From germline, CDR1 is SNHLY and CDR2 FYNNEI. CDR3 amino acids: CASSEIGAQGTGELFF. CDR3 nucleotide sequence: TGTGCCAGCAGTGAAATAGGGGCGCAGGGAACCGGGGAGCTGTTTTTT.